Listed below are T cell receptor beta chains from one sample, sequenced in a study of shared clonotypes between healthy human individuals. The data were produced by immunoSEQ multiplex PCR, yet TCRdb's version contains in-frame clones alone and is incomplete. The table shows around 2.1 million clones, with more than 90% occurring only once. Sequenced material: naive CD4+ T cells sorted from blood. The receptors were gathered from a young man in good health. Both conserved end residues are part of each CDR3. A D gene is named only where the DNA matches it firmly. Size values are once, few and many counts, or a class for expanded clones, and some rows have none.

>TRBD1|TRBJ2-6|.|TRBV5-6|17
CASSADRGGSGANVLTF
TGTGCCAGCAGCGCGGACAGGGGAGGTTCTGGGGCCAACGTCCTGACTTTC
>TRBD1|TRBJ1-5|.|TRBV19|13
CASSRTGAEPQHF
TGTGCCAGTAGTCGGACAGGGGCTGAGCCCCAGCATTTT
>.|TRBJ1-5|once|TRBV27|13
CASSLFQDQPQHF
TGTGCCAGCAGTTTATTTCAGGATCAGCCCCAGCATTTT
>.|TRBJ1-3|.|TRBV6-6|15
CASSYSQTLGNTIYF
TGTGCCAGCAGTTACTCCCAGACGTTGGGAAACACCATATATTTT
>.|TRBJ1-6|once|TRBV7-2|18
CASSSLGPDSAYNSPLHF
TGTGCCAGCAGCTCGCTGGGGCCGGACAGCGCTTATAATTCACCCCTCCACTTT
>.|TRBJ2-1|.|TRBV4-3|13
CASSRQTGNEQFF
TGCGCCAGCAGCCGCCAGACTGGGAATGAGCAGTTCTTC
>.|TRBJ2-7|.|TRBV30|13
CAWGGLTGYEQYF
TGTGCCTGGGGTGGTCTTACAGGGTACGAGCAGTACTTC
>.|TRBJ2-5|.|TRBV28|13
CASSRADQETQYF
TGTGCCAGCAGTCGAGCGGACCAAGAGACCCAGTACTTC
>TRBD2|TRBJ2-3|.|TRBV5-1|16
CASSSGLARHTDTQYF
TGCGCCAGCAGTTCCGGACTAGCGAGGCACACAGATACGCAGTATTTT
>TRBD1|TRBJ1-1|.|TRBV18|14
CASSGTGGEAEAFF
TGTGCCAGCTCAGGGACAGGGGGAGAGGCTGAAGCTTTCTTT
>.|TRBJ2-3|.|TRBV5-1|13
CASSLAAEDTQYF
TGCGCCAGCAGCTTGGCCGCGGAAGATACGCAGTATTTT
>TRBD2|TRBJ2-2|.|TRBV2|18
CASIKSGLVGGAGGELFF
TGTGCCAGCATTAAATCGGGACTAGTCGGTGGGGCCGGCGGGGAGCTGTTTTTT
>.|TRBJ2-7|.|TRBV7-2|11
CASSLGAEQYF
TGTGCCAGCAGCCTCGGGGCCGAGCAGTACTTC
>.|TRBJ1-4|.|TRBV11-2|17
CASSPPKSGGASEKLFF
TGTGCCAGCAGCCCACCCAAGTCGGGGGGGGCCAGTGAAAAACTGTTTTTT
>.|TRBJ2-7|.|TRBV6-6|14
CASSYAGADYEQYF
TGTGCCAGCAGTTATGCGGGGGCAGACTACGAGCAGTACTTC
>TRBD1|TRBJ1-5|.|TRBV6-1|17
CASSEGTGARNGQPQHF
TGTGCCAGCAGTGAAGGGACAGGGGCGCGAAACGGACAGCCCCAGCATTTT
>.|TRBJ2-7|.|TRBV11-2|12
CASSGFAYEQYF
TGTGCCAGCAGCGGGTTTGCCTACGAGCAGTACTTC
>TRBD1|TRBJ1-1|.|TRBV6-5|15
CASSYDETGGTEAFF
TGTGCCAGCAGTTACGATGAGACAGGGGGTACTGAAGCTTTCTTT
>TRBD2|TRBJ2-2|.|TRBV11-3|16
CASSLGAGGPTGELFF
TGTGCCAGCAGCTTAGGAGCGGGAGGGCCAACCGGGGAGCTGTTTTTT
>.|TRBJ2-2|once|TRBV7-2|14
CASSFGGNTGELFF
TGTGCCAGCAGCTTCGGGGGAAACACCGGGGAGCTGTTTTTT
>.|TRBJ2-2|.|TRBV18|15
CASSPVGVNTGELFF
TGTGCCAGCTCACCAGTTGGGGTGAACACCGGGGAGCTGTTTTTT
>.|TRBJ2-1|.|TRBV6-1|10
CASWGNEQFF
TGTGCCAGCTGGGGGAATGAGCAGTTCTTC
>.|TRBJ2-4|.|TRBV10-2|13
CASSAGLENIQYF
TGCGCCAGCAGTGCAGGGCTCGAAAACATTCAGTACTTC